Listed here is a single TCR beta chain. Its target is unknown. This record belongs to a study of cytomegalovirus exposure and HLA in healthy donors. CDR1 is KGHSH and CDR2 is LQKENI in the germline V gene. CDR3 length: 15 amino acids. V shed 2 bases and J shed 4 bases, with 11 bases lying between them. General study points: In an earlier analysis, most TCR beta V segments were productive about 87% or about 30% of the time.

Primers included in the PCR were 60 Vbeta and 13 Jbeta primers. Profiling relied on immunoSEQ multiplex PCR, and the TCRdb table lists in-frame clones only, not all of them. The data show about 130,000 clones, with 75% to 90% seen just once and about 8.1% held by the top ten. The V and J genes are TRBV18 and TRBJ2-2; the D is unclear. The sequenced sample consisted of PBMCs. The receptor comes from a woman aged 50 to 65 in good health and CMV-seropositive. The CDR3 bases are TGTGCCAGCTCACCAAGGAGCACGGCCACCGGGGAGCTGTTTTTT. Translation gives CASSPRSTATGELFF.